These 28 T cell receptor beta chains originate from one sample sequenced in a study of blood T cell repertoires in COVID-19. Sequenced by immunoSEQ multiplex PCR; TCRdb stores in-frame clones only, minus some. The data show hundreds of thousands of clones, over 70% seen once. Sequencing was done on a sample of peripheral blood. Receptors originate from a woman older than 75 with acute or convalescent COVID-19.

This sequence joins TRBV5-1 and TRBJ2-1; a weak D match, TRBD2 (6 bases). This CDR3 comprises 16 residues. The germline V gene encodes CDR1 SGHRS and CDR2 YFSETQ. V was pared by 0 bases and J by 0 bases, with 10 bases between. The chain's CDR3 is CASSLDAGSSYNEQFF. The CDR3 DNA is TGCGCCAGCAGCTTGGATGCGGGGAGCTCCTACAATGAGCAGTTCTTC.

This chain uses TRBV27 with TRBJ1-2; tentative D call: TRBD1 (5 bases). Germline V gives CDR1 MNHEY, CDR2 SMNVEV (reference sequence). The CDR3 sequence is 14 residues long. Trimming shortened V by 3 bases and J by 4 bases, and 12 bases separated the two germline ends. For the CDR3, the DNA is TGTGCCAGCAGTTTGGCAGGGCCCAGCTATGGCTACACCTTC. Translation: CASSLAGPSYGYTF.

The gene calls are TRBV27 and TRBJ1-5; the D is unclear. CDR1 MNHEY and CDR2 SMNVEV come from the germline V gene (reference sequence). Deletions cut 5 bases from V and 5 bases from J, with 19 bases between. The CDR3 totals 16 residues. CDR3 nucleotides: TGTGCCAGCAGTCCCCGCCCTGACGGAGCTGATCAGCCCCAGCATTTT. Protein: CASSPRPDGADQPQHF.

The chain links TRBV21-1 to TRBJ2-7; TRBD2 is taken as the D call from the table, unchecked against the DNA. TRBV21-1 is termed a pseudogene. CDR3 length: 19 residues. CDR3 region: CASSKGRLAGSPKIYEQYF. DNA for the CDR3: TGTGCCAGCAGCAAAGGGCGACTAGCGGGAAGTCCTAAAATCTACGAGCAGTACTTC.

The chain couples TRBV19 to TRBJ2-1, with D perhaps matching TRBD1 (6 bases). V lost 5 bases to trimming and J lost 4 bases, with 15 bases between them. CDR1 and CDR2 (germline): LNHDA, SQIVND (reference sequence). This CDR3 is built from 15 residues. The chain's CDR3 is CASSDRSGFYNEQFF. As DNA, the CDR3 is TGTGCCAGTAGTGACAGGTCGGGGTTTTACAATGAGCAGTTCTTC.

About this clone: At the DNA level, this CDR3 is encoded by other sequences in the same sample as well. The rearrangement uses TRBV9 and TRBJ2-3; 9 nucleotides agree with TRBD2. The CDR3 has 16 amino acids. Germline CDR1 SGDLS, CDR2 YYNGEE. Trimming at V came to 2 bases and at J to 4 bases, leaving 8 bases not matched to a gene. This chain's CDR3 is CASSVGIAGVADTQYF. The CDR3 DNA reads as TGTGCCAGCAGCGTCGGTATAGCGGGAGTAGCAGATACGCAGTATTTT. The variable domain in full, with the rest retrieved from reference TRBV9 and TRBJ2-3, is DSGVTQTPKHLITATGQRVTLRCSPRSGDLSVYWYQQSLDQGLQFLIQYYNGEERAKGNILERFSAQQFPDLHSELNLSSLELGDSALYFCASSVGIAGVADTQYFGPGTRLTVL.

The chain links TRBV5-1 to TRBJ2-5, with 9 bases identical to TRBD2. J was trimmed by 3 bases and V by 2 bases; bases with no gene match: 5. The CDR3 runs to 15 residues. Per the germline V gene, CDR1 is SGHRS and CDR2 is YFSETQ. The CDR3 is CASSLIAGAKETQYF. As DNA, the CDR3 is TGCGCCAGCAGCTTAATAGCGGGGGCAAAAGAGACCCAGTACTTC.

This clone came up many times. DNA for the CDR3: TGTGCCAGCAGCTCGAGCCCAGGGGCCAGCTCCTACGAGCAGTACTTC. Its protein is CASSSSPGASSYEQYF. The chain is built from TRBV7-8 and TRBJ2-7; a possible D gene is TRBD1 (6 bases). The V gene's germline CDR1 is SGHVS and CDR2 FQNEAQ. Trimming pared 4 bases from V and 0 bases from J, leaving 16 bases between. This CDR3 contains 16 residues.

This chain uses TRBV11-3 with TRBJ1-1; D unresolved. The V and J ends lost 2 bases and 2 bases respectively, with 6 bases between them. Germline values: CDR1 SGHNT, CDR2 YENEEA. This CDR3 spans 13 amino acids. The chain's CDR3 is CASSLSGNTEAFF. CDR3 nucleotide sequence: TGTGCCAGCAGCTTAAGCGGTAACACTGAAGCTTTCTTT. The variable domain in full, completed from reference TRBV11-3 and TRBJ1-1, reads EAGVVQSPRYKIIEKKQPVAFWCNPISGHNTLYWYLQNLGQGPELLIRYENEEAVDDSQLPKDRFSAERLKGVDSTLKIQPAELGDSAVYLCASSLSGNTEAFFGQGTRLTVV.

J is TRBJ2-7 and V is TRBV3-1 (or the pseudogene TRBV3-2); the D gene is possibly TRBD1 (5 bases). Germline V lookup: CDR1 LGHDT, CDR2 YNNKEL (reference sequence). CDR3 length: 13 amino acids. V was pared by 0 bases and J by 6 bases, with 9 bases between. CDR3 in DNA: TGTGCCAGCAGCCAAGATTACAGGACCGAGCAGTACTTC. Translating gives CASSQDYRTEQYF.

The chain carries TRBV2 and TRBJ2-6; maybe TRBD1 (6 bases). The V gene lost 4 bases and the J gene lost 1 base, with 8 bases spanning the gap. The CDR3 sequence is 15 residues long. CDR1 is SNHLY, CDR2 FYNNEI, per germline. CDR3 protein: CASSGDRSGANVLTF. CDR3 sequence (DNA): TGTGCCAGCAGTGGAGACAGGTCTGGGGCCAACGTCCTGACTTTC.

This sequence joins TRBV3-1 (or the pseudogene TRBV3-2) and TRBJ2-5, with 7 bases matching TRBD1. The V and J ends lost 4 bases and 1 base, in that order; junction bases with no gene match: 3. Germline values: CDR1 LGHDT, CDR2 YNNKEL (reference sequence). CDR3 length equals 14 residues. The CDR3 DNA reads as TGTGCCAGCAGCCTACAGGGGCCCCAAGAGACCCAGTACTTC. This translates into CASSLQGPQETQYF.

V is TRBV2 and J is TRBJ1-6, with 7 bases matching TRBD1. CDR1 and CDR2 (germline): SNHLY, FYNNEI. The CDR3 extends over 13 amino acids. V was pared by 7 bases and J by 9 bases, with 6 bases of the junction left unmatched. The CDR3 DNA is TGTGCCAGCAAAGGGACAGTGGGTTCACCCCTCCACTTT. This codes for CASKGTVGSPLHF.

The chain has TRBV4-2 and TRBJ2-7; 8 bases align to TRBD2. The CDR3 spans 16 residues. Germline V gives CDR1 LGHNA, CDR2 YNFKEQ. Trimming at V came to 0 bases and at J to 4 bases, leaving 8 bases not matched to a gene. CDR3 protein: CASSQDSSGGGYEQYF. The CDR3 bases are TGTGCCAGCAGCCAAGATTCGTCCGGGGGGGGTTACGAGCAGTACTTC.

This chain links TRBV19 with TRBJ2-5; D perhaps matches TRBD1 (6 bases). The CDR3 is 13 residues long. Germline values: CDR1 LNHDA, CDR2 SQIVND (reference sequence). Trimming took off 6 bases at V and 2 bases at J, with 10 bases between the two ends. CDR3 DNA sequence: TGTGCCAGTAGGCAGGGGTCGCAAGAGACCCAGTACTTC. As protein: CASRQGSQETQYF.

The chain carries TRBV18 and TRBJ1-6; 9 bases are a match to TRBD1. Losses at the gene ends were 8 bases for V and 7 bases for J; bases not matched to a gene: 6. The germline V gene encodes CDR1 KGHSH and CDR2 LQKENI. The CDR3 has 14 amino acids. For the CDR3, the DNA is TGTGCCAGCGGTTCCGGGACAGGGAATTCACCCCTCCACTTT. It encodes CASGSGTGNSPLHF.

DNA for the CDR3: TGCAGCGTTAACAGCCTGACCGGGACTGGCACTGAAGCTTTCTTT. Amino acid sequence: CSVNSLTGTGTEAFF. The gene calls are TRBV29-1 and TRBJ1-1, with D possibly matching TRBD1 (5 bases). V was clipped by 5 bases and J by 4 bases, with 20 bases between them. The CDR3 contains 15 residues. Germline values: CDR1 SQVTM, CDR2 ANQGSEA.

This sequence joins TRBV11-2 and TRBJ2-5; possibly TRBD1 for D (5 bases). Germline assignment: CDR1 SGHAT and CDR2 FQNNGV. This CDR3 has 16 residues. Trimming removed 5 bases at V and 1 base at J, with 17 bases between. This CDR3 reads CASSARRQSSQETQYF. CDR3 nucleotide sequence: TGTGCCAGCAGCGCCAGACGACAGTCTTCCCAAGAGACCCAGTACTTC.

V usage is TRBV3-1 (or the pseudogene TRBV3-2) and J usage is TRBJ2-7; 8 bases match TRBD1. V lost 5 bases, J lost 10 bases, and 4 bases stayed unmatched. CDR1 is LGHDT, CDR2 YNNKEL, per germline (reference sequence). There are 11 residues in the CDR3. The CDR3 DNA is TGTGCCAGCAGCTCAGGACAGGGCCAGTACTTC. Translated: CASSSGQGQYF.

The chain uses TRBV11-2 and TRBJ2-1; unclear D gene. The CDR3 contains 13 residues. Germline V lookup: CDR1 SGHAT, CDR2 FQNNGV. Trimming shortened V by 1 base and J by 5 bases, and 6 bases separated the two germline ends. CDR3 coding DNA: TGTGCCAGCAGCTTAGGCAGGAACAATGAGCAGTTCTTC. Translating gives CASSLGRNNEQFF.

This chain joins TRBV10-3 and TRBJ1-5; 9 bases are shared with TRBD1. J gave up 5 bases and V 4 bases, and 0 bases lay outside the gene matches. The CDR3 consists of 13 residues. Germline values: CDR1 ENHRY, CDR2 SYGVKD. The CDR3 region has the DNA TGTGCCATCAGTGGGACAGGGGATCAGCCCCAGCATTTT. Translated, it gives CAISGTGDQPQHF.

The chain joins TRBV27 to TRBJ1-5; possible D gene TRBD1, 5 bases. The CDR3 loop spans 15 amino acids. Trimming took off 6 bases at V and 0 bases at J, with 12 bases between the two ends. Germline V gene lookup returns CDR1 MNHEY and CDR2 SMNVEV (reference sequence). CDR3 protein: CASSSQDNSNQPQHF. The CDR3 DNA reads as TGTGCCAGCAGCTCACAGGACAATAGCAATCAGCCCCAGCATTTT.

V gene TRBV30 combines with J gene TRBJ1-1; 11 positions match TRBD1. The CDR3 loop spans 18 amino acids. The V segment lost 1 base and the J segment 3 bases; nucleotides outside the gene matches: 13. Germline CDR1 GTSNPN, CDR2 SVGIG (reference sequence). CDR3 sequence: CAWSATGRTGGADTEAFF. DNA of the CDR3: TGTGCCTGGAGTGCCACGGGTAGGACAGGGGGCGCGGACACTGAAGCTTTCTTT.

The chain links TRBV11-3 to TRBJ2-1, with 11 bases identical to TRBD2. This CDR3 is 15 amino acids long. CDR1 and CDR2 (germline): SGHNT, YENEEA. J gave up 7 bases and V 3 bases, and 5 bases lay outside the gene matches. The CDR3 sequence is CASSLDSGGENEQFF. The CDR3 coding sequence is TGTGCCAGCAGCTTGGATAGCGGGGGGGAAAATGAGCAGTTCTTC.

The chain joins TRBV29-1 to TRBJ1-5, with 9 bases identical to TRBD1. The V gene's germline CDR1 is SQVTM and CDR2 ANQGSEA. V shed 5 bases and J 4 bases; nucleotides not matched to a gene: 6. This CDR3 has 14 amino acids. CDR3 residues: CSVSQGAKNQPQHF. The CDR3 DNA is TGCAGCGTTTCACAGGGGGCGAAGAATCAGCCCCAGCATTTT.

V usage is TRBV27 and J usage is TRBJ2-5; 9 nucleotides line up with TRBD1. The J segment lost 1 base and the V segment lost 6 bases, leaving 12 bases of the junction unmatched. Germline CDR1 and CDR2: MNHEY and SMNVEV (reference sequence). The CDR3 loop spans 17 amino acids. The CDR3 region has the DNA TGTGCCAGCAGAAAGATAGTGGGACAGGGAGGCCAAGAGACCCAGTACTTC. Its translation is CASRKIVGQGGQETQYF.

The chain recombines TRBV21-1 with TRBJ2-7; whether TRBD1, the table's D call, matches the DNA was not checked. TRBV21-1 is tagged as a pseudogene. This CDR3 is 14 amino acids long. The CDR3 coding sequence is TGTGCCAGCAGCAAAGCCGGGACAGGATACGAGCAGTACTTC. Protein sequence: CASSKAGTGYEQYF.

This clone was observed at least ten times. The chain links TRBV2 to TRBJ1-6; 8 nucleotides align to TRBD1. CDR3 length equals 13 residues. From germline, CDR1 is SNHLY and CDR2 FYNNEI. J lost 7 bases, V lost 7 bases, and 3 bases had no gene match. The CDR3 sequence: CASTGQGNSPLHF. For the CDR3, the DNA is TGTGCCAGCACAGGACAGGGAAATTCACCCCTCCACTTT.